The 3 T cell receptor beta chains listed next were all sequenced from one sample in a study of OX40 agonist ivuxolimab in advanced cancers. This table comes from immunoSEQ multiplex PCR, and its TCRdb copy is limited to in-frame clones, with some not included. Seen here are about 83,000 clones, 92% observed once, and the top ten hold about 8.6%. Sequencing used CD4+ or CD8+ T cells sorted from blood, obtained in a trial of the OX40 agonist ivuxolimab. Receptors were obtained from an adult with an advanced solid tumor such as melanoma, head and neck, liver or kidney cancer.

V is TRBV6-5 and J is TRBJ2-7; D remains unclear. Trimming shortened V by 2 bases and J by 2 bases, and 13 bases separated the two germline ends. CDR1 and CDR2 from the germline V gene are MNHEY and SVGAGI. This CDR3 has 15 residues. This CDR3 is CASSYPTHRTYEQYF. In DNA form, the CDR3 reads TGTGCCAGCAGTTACCCGACCCACAGAACCTACGAGCAGTACTTC.

The J gene is TRBJ2-5, the V gene TRBV2; possibly TRBD1 for D (7 bases). Matching the DNA end better, TRBJ2-7 makes the J call doubtful. This CDR3 is built from 17 residues. Looked up from germline, CDR1 is SNHLY and CDR2 is FYNNEI. The CDR3 bases are TGTGCCAACACGGAAGGGGACTCCCGAGGGGGCACCTACGAGCAGTACTTC. Translated, it gives CANTEGDSRGGTYEQYF.

The CDR3 region is CASSFGGFYTGELFF. For the CDR3, the DNA is TGTGCCAGCAGCTTTGGTGGGTTCTACACCGGGGAGCTGTTTTTT. This chain links TRBV7-9 with TRBJ2-2, with no clear D. Trimming left V 3 bases short and J 3 bases short, with 11 bases between. The CDR3 spans 15 residues. Germline V gene data show CDR1 as SEHNR and CDR2 as FQNEAQ (reference sequence).